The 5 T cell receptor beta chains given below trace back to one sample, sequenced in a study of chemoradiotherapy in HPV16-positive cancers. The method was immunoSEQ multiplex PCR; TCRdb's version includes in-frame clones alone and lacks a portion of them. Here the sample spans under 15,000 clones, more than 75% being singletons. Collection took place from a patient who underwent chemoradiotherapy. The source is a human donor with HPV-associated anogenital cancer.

The CDR3 sequence: CASSSAGMDNEQYF. For the CDR3, the DNA is TGCGCCAGCAGCTCAGCGGGGATGGATAACGAGCAGTACTTC. The rearrangement uses TRBV5-1 and TRBJ2-7, with 7 positions matching TRBD2. There are 14 residues in the CDR3. Trimming at V came to 3 bases and at J to 5 bases, leaving 8 bases not matched to a gene. Germline V gives CDR1 SGHRS, CDR2 YFSETQ.

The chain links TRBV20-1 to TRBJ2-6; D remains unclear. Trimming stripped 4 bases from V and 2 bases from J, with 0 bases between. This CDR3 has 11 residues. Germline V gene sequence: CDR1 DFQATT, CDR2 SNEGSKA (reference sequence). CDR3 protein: CSATGANVLTF. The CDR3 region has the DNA TGCAGTGCTACTGGGGCCAACGTCCTGACTTTC.

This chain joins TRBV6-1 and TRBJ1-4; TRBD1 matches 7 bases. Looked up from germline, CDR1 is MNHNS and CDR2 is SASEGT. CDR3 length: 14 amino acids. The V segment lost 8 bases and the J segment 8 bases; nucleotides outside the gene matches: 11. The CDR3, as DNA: TGTGCCAGCTCCGCACGAACAGGGGAAGAAAAACTGTTTTTT. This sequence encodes CASSARTGEEKLFF.

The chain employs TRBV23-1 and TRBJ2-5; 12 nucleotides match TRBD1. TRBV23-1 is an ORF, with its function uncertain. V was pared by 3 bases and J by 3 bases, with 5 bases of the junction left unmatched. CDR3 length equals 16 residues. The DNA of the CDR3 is TGCGCCAGCAGTCAGTATGGGACAGGGGGCGAAGAGACCCAGTACTTC. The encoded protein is CASSQYGTGGEETQYF.

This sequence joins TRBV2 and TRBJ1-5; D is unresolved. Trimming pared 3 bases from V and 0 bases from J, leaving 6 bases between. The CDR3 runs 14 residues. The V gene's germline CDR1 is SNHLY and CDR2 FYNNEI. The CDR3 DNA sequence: TGTGCCAGCAGTGACAGGAGTAGCAATCAGCCCCAGCATTTT. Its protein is CASSDRSSNQPQHF.